This TCR beta chain came from a study of spatial heterogeneity in lung cancer. The study, taken as a whole, reports: It was found that expanded intratumoral alpha and beta TCR counts tracked tumor mutation counts.

This clonotype was observed at least ten times. Antigen unknown. TCRdb called the 5' RACE reads again in MiXCR, with one record for every CDR3 protein. Of under 15,000 distinct CDR3 sequences in the sample, 4.5% to 6.5% were seen once. Documented time point: sample taken at primary tumor resection. Unsorted tumor, nontumor lung tissue or cryopreserved PBMC supplied the whole RNA. The CDR3 covers 11 residues. Germline CDR1 is SGHRS and CDR2 is YFSETQ. The V and J ends lost 7 bases and 2 bases respectively, with 5 bases between them. The chain uses TRBV5-1 and TRBJ2-3; D gene uncertain. This sample comprised lung tumor tissue, obtained at surgery. This TCR was sampled from a male donor with early-stage non-small cell lung cancer. The CDR3 protein is CASGNTDTQYF. CDR3 sequence (DNA): TGCGCCAGCGGAAACACAGATACGCAGTATTTT.